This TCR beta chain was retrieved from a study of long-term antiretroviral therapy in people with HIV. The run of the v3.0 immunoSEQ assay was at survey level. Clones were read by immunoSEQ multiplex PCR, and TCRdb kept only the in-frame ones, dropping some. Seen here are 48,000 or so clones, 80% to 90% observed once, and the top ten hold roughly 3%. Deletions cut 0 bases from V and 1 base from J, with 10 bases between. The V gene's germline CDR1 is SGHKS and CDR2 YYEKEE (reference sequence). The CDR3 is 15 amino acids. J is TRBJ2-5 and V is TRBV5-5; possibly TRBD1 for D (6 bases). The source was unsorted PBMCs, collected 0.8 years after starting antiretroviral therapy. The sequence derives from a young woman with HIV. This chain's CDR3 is CASSLDRDLQETQYF. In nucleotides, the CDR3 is TGTGCCAGCAGCTTGGACAGGGACCTCCAAGAGACCCAGTACTTC.